These 3 T cell receptor beta chains share one sample of origin, sequenced in a study of Ad26.COV2.S vaccination and SARS-CoV-2 variants. Treatment: around 19 received Ad26.COV2.S at low or high dose, single or two shots; roughly five received placebo; per-sample allocation not given. Specimens were obtained on day 63 following the first vaccine or placebo injection. Generated by immunoSEQ multiplex PCR, the TCRdb table keeps only in-frame clones and is missing some. Of some 340,000 clones listed, around 84% are singletons. Sequencing was performed on peripheral blood, taken in a trial of Ad26.COV2.S vaccine versus placebo. The source is a person between 18 and 60 years old who received the Ad26.COV2.S COVID-19 vaccine or a placebo.

V usage is TRBV19 and J usage is TRBJ1-1, with 7 bases fitting TRBD1. The CDR3 extends over 15 amino acids. V lost 5 bases, J lost 3 bases, and 9 bases stayed unmatched. Germline values: CDR1 LNHDA, CDR2 SQIVND (reference sequence). The CDR3 DNA sequence: TGTGCCAGTAGTCCCTGGACAGGACGGGACACTGAAGCTTTCTTT. As protein: CASSPWTGRDTEAFF.

This chain joins TRBV5-1 and TRBJ1-2; 7 positions match TRBD1. Germline CDR1 reads SGHRS; CDR2 reads YFSETQ. With V trimmed by 6 bases and J by 1 base, 3 bases remained unmatched. This CDR3 comprises 13 residues. CDR3 nucleotide sequence: TGCGCCAGCAACACAGGGGATAACTATGGCTACACCTTC. This gives the protein CASNTGDNYGYTF.

The chain combines TRBV7-2 with TRBJ1-5; D unclear. Germline CDR1 is SGHTA and CDR2 is FQGNSA. CDR3 length: 14 residues. The V end was cut by 4 bases, the J end by 2 bases, with 9 bases between. The DNA for the CDR3 is TGTGCCAGCAGCTCCAATTTGGGCAATCAGCCCCAGCATTTT. This translates into CASSSNLGNQPQHF.